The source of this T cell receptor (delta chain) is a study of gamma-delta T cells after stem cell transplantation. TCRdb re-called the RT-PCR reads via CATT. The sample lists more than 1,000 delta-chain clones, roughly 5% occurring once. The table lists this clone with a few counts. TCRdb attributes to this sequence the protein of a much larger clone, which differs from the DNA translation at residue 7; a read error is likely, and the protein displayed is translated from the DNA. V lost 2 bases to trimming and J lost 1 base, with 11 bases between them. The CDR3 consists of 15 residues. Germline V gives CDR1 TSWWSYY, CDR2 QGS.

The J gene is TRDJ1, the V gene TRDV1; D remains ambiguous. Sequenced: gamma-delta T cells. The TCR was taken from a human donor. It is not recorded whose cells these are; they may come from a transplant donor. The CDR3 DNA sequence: TGTGCTCTTGGGGAAATGGTCGTTCTCACCGATAAACTCATCTTT. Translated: CALGEMVVLTDKLIF.